This TCR beta chain comes out of a study of beta chain features in type 1 diabetes. Each sorted population was over 98% pure. In its sample, this clone was seen a few times. Its antigen remains unknown. Whole-study findings and limits: Within patients, naive, central memory and Treg TCRB repertoires seemed more similar than within healthy donors. TCRB CDR3s were moderately but significantly shorter in Type 1 diabetes patients in all four CD4+ subsets.

As every portion of the isolated RNA was reverse transcribed, the sequencing read expressed TCRB transcripts. Some clones are missing from TCRdb's copy, which holds only in-frame ones; the method was immunoSEQ multiplex PCR. The table lists nearly 700,000 clones, roughly 13% of them singletons. This CDR3 contains 15 residues. The germline V and J ends were trimmed by 0 bases and 4 bases, with 13 bases remaining between them. Germline-derived CDR1 and CDR2 are GTSNPN and SVGIG (reference sequence). This chain joins TRBV30 and TRBJ1-3; no firm D call. Material for sequencing was naive CD4+ T cells from blood. The sequence was obtained from a man aged 18-30 years with type 1 diabetes. The CDR3, as DNA: TGTGCCTGGAGTGTACTGGGTGATACAGGAAACACCATATATTTT. It specifies CAWSVLGDTGNTIYF.